This T cell receptor beta chain was sequenced during a study of identical twins. Points from the study as a whole: The study found that models underestimated out-of-frame TCR alpha sharing in monozygotic twins. Fewer insertions marked abundant cord blood beta clonotypes; young adult naive trended weakly, memory not at all. Excess twin sharing in beta out-of-frame sequences was weaker.

This clonotype was counted a few times. Its antigen remains unknown. CDR3 length: 16 amino acids. The germline V gene encodes CDR1 MNHNS and CDR2 SASEGT. V dropped 0 bases and J dropped 7 bases, with 13 bases sitting between them. MiXCR was run by TCRdb on the 5' RACE reads, yielding one entry per CDR3 protein. There are 240,000 or so distinct CDR3 sequences in the sample; 7% occur only once, and 3.5% to 4% lies in the top ten. These data are also associated with another study on yellow fever vaccine responses in identical twins.

This receptor was taken from a woman aged 18-30 years in good health. Sequencing was carried out using memory (CD45RO+) T cells sorted from blood. The rearrangement links TRBV6-1 to TRBJ1-6; D unresolved. The CDR3 nucleotides read TGTGCCAGCAGTGAAGCGCTTCTTAGAACCAATTCACCCCTCCACTTT. It is translated as CASSEALLRTNSPLHF.